The 16 T cell receptor beta chains given below trace back to one sample, sequenced in a study of T-cell memory formation after mild COVID-19. TCRdb re-analysed the 5' RACE reads in MiXCR, keeping a single row per CDR3 protein. The repertoire holds about 350,000 distinct CDR3 sequences, with around 20% as singletons. Sequenced: PBMCs or a T cell subset sorted from them (not recorded which). These TCRs come from a man younger than 30 who had mild COVID-19 (a few samples of this study predate the infection). Cell type and time point are not known.

The rearrangement links TRBV6-2 or TRBV6-3 to TRBJ1-1, with 9 bases identical to TRBD1. J was trimmed by 11 bases and V by 0 bases; bases with no gene match: 10. In germline, CDR1 is MNHEY, CDR2 SVGEGT. This CDR3 has 15 residues. The CDR3 region has the DNA TGTGCCAGCAGTTACTCCCCGGGACAGGGAAAGACGGCTTTCTTT. Translation gives CASSYSPGQGKTAFF.

In its sample, this clonotype was seen a few times. The V gene is TRBV25-1, the J gene TRBJ1-6; 9 bases are shared with TRBD1. The CDR3 is made up of 14 amino acids. From germline, CDR1 is MGHDK and CDR2 SYGVNS. Trimming took 8 bases from V and 10 from J; bases not matched to a gene: 9. CDR3 in amino acids: CASGSPGQGSPLHF. The DNA for the CDR3 is TGTGCCAGCGGCAGTCCGGGACAGGGCTCACCCCTCCACTTT.

This clonotype was detected a few times. The CDR3 protein is CASTAVGGGEKLFF. CDR3 sequence (DNA): TGTGCCAGCACCGCGGTGGGCGGGGGTGAAAAACTGTTTTTT. The chain joins TRBV7-9 to TRBJ1-4; TRBD1 might be the D (5 bases). The CDR3 has 14 residues. Trimming pared 7 bases from V and 7 bases from J, leaving 16 bases between. Germline CDR1 reads SEHNR; CDR2 reads FQNEAQ (reference sequence).

V and J are TRBV6-5 and TRBJ2-1, with TRBD1 matching 8 bases. The ends lost 3 bases at V and 6 bases at J; junction bases unmatched: 7. The germline V gene encodes CDR1 MNHEY and CDR2 SVGAGI. The CDR3 length is 15 residues. The CDR3 DNA is TGTGCCAGCAGTTATGCCGGGACAGGCAGCAATGAGCAGTTCTTC. Its protein product is CASSYAGTGSNEQFF.

This chain links TRBV7-9 with TRBJ2-1; 12 bases match TRBD1. Germline trimming cut 3 bases from V and 2 bases from J; bases unmatched to any gene: 5. Looked up from germline, CDR1 is SEHNR and CDR2 is FQNEAQ (reference sequence). The CDR3 loop spans 17 amino acids. The CDR3 sequence is CASSLPGQGAAYNEQFF. CDR3 DNA sequence: TGTGCCAGCAGCTTGCCGGGACAGGGGGCAGCCTACAATGAGCAGTTCTTC. Variable domain in full (rest from reference TRBV7-9 and TRBJ2-1): DTGVSQNPRHKITKRGQNVTFRCDPISEHNRLYWYRQTLGQGPEFLTYFQNEAQLEKSRLLSDRFSAERPKGSFSTLEIQRTEQGDSAMYLCASSLPGQGAAYNEQFFGPGTRLTVL.

The V gene is TRBV7-8, the J gene TRBJ1-1; D is unclear. The germline V gene encodes CDR1 SGHVS and CDR2 FQNEAQ. This CDR3 is 14 amino acids long. V lost 1 base and J 3 bases, leaving 9 bases between the germline ends. The CDR3 protein is CASSLGFTDTEAFF. The DNA of the CDR3 is TGTGCCAGCAGCTTAGGGTTTACTGACACTGAAGCTTTCTTT.

This clonotype was observed a handful of times. V usage is TRBV6-5 and J usage is TRBJ1-1; unclear D gene. The CDR3 totals 14 residues. Germline-derived CDR1 and CDR2 are MNHEY and SVGAGI. V lost 6 bases and J lost 1, with 12 bases in between. In DNA form, the CDR3 reads TGTGCCAGCAGACAATCGTCAGCGAACACTGAAGCTTTCTTT. Its translation is CASRQSSANTEAFF.

At least ten counts were recorded for this clonotype. The chain carries TRBV23-1 and TRBJ1-4; D remains unclear. TRBV23-1 is an ORF for which the function is uncertain. V was trimmed by 5 bases and J by 8 bases, leaving 0 bases between them. CDR3 size: 9 residues. In DNA form, the CDR3 reads TGCGCCAGCAGTGAAAAACTGTTTTTT. Its translation: CASSEKLFF.

The gene calls are TRBV29-1 and TRBJ1-4; possibly TRBD1 for D (5 bases). Trimming stripped 4 bases from V and 5 bases from J, with 11 bases between. Germline V lookup: CDR1 SQVTM, CDR2 ANQGSEA. There are 13 residues in the CDR3. In nucleotides, the CDR3 is TGCAGCGTTGTAGGGGCGGGGAATGAAAAACTGTTTTTT. Amino acids: CSVVGAGNEKLFF.

The chain recombines TRBV5-4 with TRBJ1-6; TRBD1 matches at 9 bases. The CDR3 contains 14 residues. The V segment lost 4 bases and the J segment 12 bases; nucleotides outside the gene matches: 8. Germline V lookup: CDR1 SGHNT, CDR2 YYREEE (reference sequence). This chain's CDR3 is CASSDTGGLGPLHF. The CDR3 DNA is TGTGCCAGCAGCGACACAGGGGGCCTCGGACCCCTCCACTTT.

In its sample, this clonotype was seen many times. V and J are TRBV29-1 and TRBJ2-1; no firm D call. CDR3 length equals 10 residues. V was trimmed by 4 bases and J by 6 bases, leaving 4 bases between them. Per the germline V gene, CDR1 is SQVTM and CDR2 is ANQGSEA. The CDR3 DNA reads as TGCAGCGTTGGGGGCAATGAGCAGTTCTTC. Encoded protein: CSVGGNEQFF.

The J gene is TRBJ2-5, the V gene TRBV6-5, with 8 bases identical to TRBD1. The CDR3 has 13 amino acids. Trimming removed 6 bases from V and 4 bases from J; junction bases left unmatched: 4. Germline loops: CDR1 MNHEY, CDR2 SVGAGI. The CDR3 coding sequence is TGTGCCAGCAGGAGGACAGGGCGAGAGACCCAGTACTTC. The encoded protein is CASRRTGRETQYF.

This chain links TRBV7-8 with TRBJ2-7, with no clear D. Trimming took 1 base from V and 3 from J, leaving 7 bases between them. CDR1 SGHVS and CDR2 FQNEAQ come from the germline V gene. The CDR3 covers 13 residues. The CDR3 region is CASSLGLGYEQYV. Written as DNA, the CDR3 is TGTGCCAGCAGCTTAGGTCTGGGCTACGAGCAGTACGTC.

This clonotype was seen only once. This chain uses TRBV7-2 with TRBJ1-1, with D possibly matching TRBD1 (6 bases). CDR1 is SGHTA and CDR2 is FQGNSA in the germline V gene. With 4 bases removed from V and 10 bases from J, the gap between germline ends came to 10 bases. CDR3 length equals 11 residues. CDR3 DNA: TGTGCCAGCAGCTCAGGGGTCAGAGCTTTCTTT. It codes for CASSSGVRAFF.

The genes are TRBV11-3 and TRBJ2-3, with D perhaps matching TRBD2 (6 bases). The CDR3 consists of 16 residues. V was shortened by 0 bases and J by 1 base, with 11 bases between the two germline ends. CDR1 is SGHNT, CDR2 YENEEA, per germline. CDR3 nucleotide sequence: TGTGCCAGCAGCTTAGATGGAGGAGGGGGCACAGATACGCAGTATTTT. Protein sequence: CASSLDGGGGTDTQYF. Full variable domain (remainder filled in from reference TRBV11-3 and TRBJ2-3): EAGVVQSPRYKIIEKKQPVAFWCNPISGHNTLYWYLQNLGQGPELLIRYENEEAVDDSQLPKDRFSAERLKGVDSTLKIQPAELGDSAVYLCASSLDGGGGTDTQYFGPGTRLTVL.

The gene calls are TRBV6-6 and TRBJ2-5, with TRBD2 matching over 14 bases. The J segment lost 4 bases and the V segment lost 5 bases, leaving 15 bases of the junction unmatched. CDR1 and CDR2 from the germline V gene are MNHNY and SVGAGI (reference sequence). The length of the CDR3 is 19 residues. The CDR3 is CASSPLSTSGGASRETQYF. CDR3 sequence (DNA): TGTGCCAGCAGTCCCCTCTCGACTAGCGGGGGGGCCAGTAGAGAGACCCAGTACTTC.